The text below deals with one TCR beta chain. A much larger clonotype is one base distant, so this may be a read error. Other DNA sequences from this sample encode an identical CDR3 as well. The sample is drawn from a study of metastatic and nonmetastatic thyroid tumors. Across the study: Patients with malignant and benign thyroid disease provided blood and tumor or nodule tissue, whose repertoires were compared.

TCRdb re-clonotyped the PCR reads through MiXCR. The sample includes 85,000 to 100,000 clones, 10% to 15% seen only once; the top ten take roughly 12%. The CDR3 runs 16 residues. CDR1 is DFQATT and CDR2 is SNEGSKA in the germline V gene (reference sequence). Trimming cost V 3 bases and J 6 bases, with 18 bases left between them. Patients underwent thyroid surgery, and none had received any treatment before it. This clonotype originated in a female donor with papillary thyroid cancer or a benign thyroid nodule (not recorded which). Some clones in this sample may be carry-over from other donors' samples. J is TRBJ1-6 and V is TRBV20-1; D possibly corresponds to TRBD1 (6 bases). Sequenced sample: blood. In DNA, the CDR3 is TGCAGTGCTAGGGTCCCTGGCAGGGGACGTAATTCACCCCTCCACTTT. It codes for CSARVPGRGRNSPLHF.